The next 13 T cell receptor beta chains were all read from a single sample in a study of PD-1 blockade in classical Hodgkin lymphoma. TCRdb's table, derived via immunoSEQ multiplex PCR, lists solely in-frame clones and lacks some. The table has 25,000 to 30,000 clones, roughly 70% seen once. There was relapse after autologous stem cell transplantation in every patient, and there was variation in brentuximab vedotin exposure. The sequencing here drew on peripheral blood mononuclear cells (PBMCs), taken before the second cycle of nivolumab. These receptors were taken from a human donor with classical Hodgkin lymphoma.

The chain couples TRBV6-6 to TRBJ1-1; 7 nucleotides agree with TRBD1. V lost 2 bases, J lost 5 bases, and 8 bases stayed unmatched. CDR1 is MNHNY and CDR2 is SVGAGI in the germline V gene (reference sequence). The CDR3 consists of 15 residues. The CDR3 DNA sequence: TGTGCCAGCAGTTACGGCCAGGGGGGAGGGACTGAAGCTTTCTTT. As protein: CASSYGQGGGTEAFF.

This clone was found a few times. The chain carries TRBV4-2 and TRBJ2-6, with TRBD1 matching 8 bases. Germline CDR1 reads LGHNA; CDR2 reads YNFKEQ. The trim removed 1 base at V and 0 bases at J, leaving 11 bases unmatched. The CDR3 sequence is 20 residues long. The CDR3 nucleotides are TGTGCCAGCAGCCAAGTACCTTCCCAGGGGGCCCTCTCTGGGGCCAACGTCCTGACTTTC. It specifies CASSQVPSQGALSGANVLTF.

The CDR3 sequence: CASSLEDAYEQYF. The CDR3 nucleotides are TGTGCCAGCAGCTTGGAAGATGCCTACGAGCAGTACTTC. The V gene is TRBV7-8, the J gene TRBJ2-7; D remains unclear. Germline CDR1 and CDR2: SGHVS and FQNEAQ. The CDR3 contains 13 residues. V was cut by 3 bases and J by 2 bases, with 8 bases left in between.

The V call is TRBV25-1, the J call TRBJ2-7, with 14 bases that match TRBD2. The CDR3 has 17 amino acids. Germline trimming cut 6 bases from V and 0 bases from J; bases unmatched to any gene: 7. The germline V gene has CDR1 MGHDK and CDR2 SYGVNS. CDR3 region: CASRVGLAGGTSYEQYV. The DNA of the CDR3 is TGTGCCAGCAGGGTAGGACTAGCGGGAGGTACCTCCTACGAGCAGTACGTC.

J is TRBJ2-5 and V is TRBV6-5; D ambiguous. CDR1 is MNHEY, CDR2 SVGAGI, per germline. V was trimmed by 2 bases and J by 3 bases, leaving 16 bases between them. The CDR3 is 16 amino acids. CDR3 region: CASSYPFGRPEETQYF. The CDR3 DNA sequence: TGTGCCAGCAGTTACCCGTTCGGACGGCCCGAAGAGACCCAGTACTTC.

The chain combines TRBV27 with TRBJ2-5; D remains unclear. The J call may not be correct, given that the DNA end is closer to TRBJ2-7. Germline V gene sequence: CDR1 MNHEY, CDR2 SMNVEV (reference sequence). This CDR3 is built from 12 residues. The CDR3 loop is CASSDSNYEQYF. The CDR3 region has the DNA TGTGCCAGCAGTGATTCGAACTACGAGCAGTACTTC.

V gene TRBV4-1 combines with J gene TRBJ2-6, with a weak D call TRBD2 (6 bases). The CDR3 totals 19 residues. V was shortened by 0 bases and J by 1 base, with 16 bases between the two germline ends. Germline CDR1 is MGHRA and CDR2 is YSYEKL. The CDR3 protein is CASSQDRGAGASGANVLTF. The CDR3 nucleotides read TGCGCCAGCAGCCAAGATCGCGGGGCAGGAGCTTCTGGGGCCAACGTCCTGACTTTC.

The chain couples TRBV7-9 to TRBJ1-2; 7 positions agree with TRBD1. With 1 base clipped from V and 4 bases from J, the junction kept 6 bases outside the gene matches. Germline CDR1 SEHNR, CDR2 FQNEAQ (reference sequence). The CDR3 loop spans 15 amino acids. The CDR3 protein is CASSLGQGPSYGYTF. CDR3 coding DNA: TGTGCCAGCAGCTTAGGACAGGGTCCGAGCTATGGCTACACCTTC.

The CDR3 is CASSSDNLVVHGYTF. CDR3 coding DNA: TGTGCCAGCAGTTCGGACAACTTAGTGGTACATGGCTACACCTTC. J is TRBJ1-2 and V is TRBV27; D may be TRBD1 (5 bases). The CDR3 has 15 amino acids. Per the germline V gene, CDR1 is MNHEY and CDR2 is SMNVEV (reference sequence). Trimming pared 4 bases from V and 6 bases from J, leaving 18 bases between.

This clone turned up a few times. The chain links TRBV7-6 to TRBJ2-7; 10 bases agree with TRBD2. V lost 1 base to trimming and J lost 7 bases; unmatched junction nucleotides: 7. Germline-derived CDR1 and CDR2 are SGHVS and FNYEAQ. CDR3 length: 15 amino acids. In DNA, the CDR3 is TGTGCCAGCAGCTTAGGGGCTAGCGGGAGTGATGAGCAGTACTTC. Translated, it gives CASSLGASGSDEQYF.

The chain couples TRBV19 to TRBJ2-7; D gene unclear. There are 15 residues in the CDR3. Germline CDR1 reads LNHDA; CDR2 reads SQIVND (reference sequence). The V end lost 3 bases, the J end lost 2 bases, and 14 bases lay between the germline ends. CDR3 in DNA: TGTGCCAGTAGTATTCGAGGATTTGGAGCCTACGAGCAGTACTTC. This codes for CASSIRGFGAYEQYF.

The gene calls are TRBV6-1 and TRBJ1-1; D not certain. Germline lookup yields CDR1 MNHNS and CDR2 SASEGT. This CDR3 has 13 amino acids. V was shortened by 1 base and J by 4 bases, with 7 bases between the two germline ends. The CDR3 bases are TGTGCCAGCAGTGAAGGGAGCGGCACTGAAGCTTTCTTT. This codes for CASSEGSGTEAFF.

This clone has just a few counts. The chain employs TRBV28 and TRBJ2-7, with a weak D call TRBD1 (5 bases). Between the trimmed V and J ends, which lost 5 bases and 7 bases, there was a span of 18 bases. Germline V gene sequence: CDR1 MDHEN, CDR2 SYDVKM. This CDR3 spans 14 amino acids. The CDR3 region is CASSAQGRMGEQYV. In nucleotides, the CDR3 is TGTGCCAGCAGTGCCCAGGGCAGGATGGGGGAGCAGTACGTC.